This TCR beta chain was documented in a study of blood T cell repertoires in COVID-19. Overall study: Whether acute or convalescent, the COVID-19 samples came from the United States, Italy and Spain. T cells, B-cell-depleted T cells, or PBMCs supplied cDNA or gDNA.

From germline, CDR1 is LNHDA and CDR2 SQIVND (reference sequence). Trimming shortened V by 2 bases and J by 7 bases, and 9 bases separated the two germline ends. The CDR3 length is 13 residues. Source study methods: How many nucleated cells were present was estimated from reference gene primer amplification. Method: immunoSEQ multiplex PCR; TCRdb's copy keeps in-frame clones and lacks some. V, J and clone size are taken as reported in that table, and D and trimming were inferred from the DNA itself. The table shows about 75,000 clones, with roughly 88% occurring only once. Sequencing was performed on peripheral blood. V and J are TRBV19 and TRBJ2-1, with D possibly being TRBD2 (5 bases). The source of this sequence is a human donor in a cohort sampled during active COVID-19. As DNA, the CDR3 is TGTGCCAGTAGTATACGGGATGGAAATGAGCAGTTCTTC. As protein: CASSIRDGNEQFF.